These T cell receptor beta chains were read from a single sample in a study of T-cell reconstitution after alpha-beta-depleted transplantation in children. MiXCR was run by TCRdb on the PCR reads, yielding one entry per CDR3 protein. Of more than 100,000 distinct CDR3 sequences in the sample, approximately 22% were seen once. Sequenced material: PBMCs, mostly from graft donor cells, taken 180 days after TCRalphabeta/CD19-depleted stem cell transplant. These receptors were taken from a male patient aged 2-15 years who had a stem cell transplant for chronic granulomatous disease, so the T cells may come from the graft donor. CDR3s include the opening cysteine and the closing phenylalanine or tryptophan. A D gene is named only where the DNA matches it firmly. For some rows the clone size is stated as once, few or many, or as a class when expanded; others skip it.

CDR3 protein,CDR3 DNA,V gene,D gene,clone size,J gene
CSASLGVRGTDTQYF,TGCAGTGCTAGTTTGGGGGTGAGGGGCACAGATACGCAGTATTTT,TRBV20-1,.,many,TRBJ2-3
CSAGTGVDTQYF,TGCAGTGCTGGGACAGGGGTTGATACGCAGTATTTT,TRBV20-1,TRBD1,many,TRBJ2-3
CAISRDSPQTGDEQFF,TGTGCCATCAGCCGAGACTCGCCGCAAACGGGCGATGAGCAGTTCTTC,TRBV10-3,.,many,TRBJ2-1
CASSRTSGRLGELFF,TGTGCCAGCAGCCGGACTAGCGGGAGGCTCGGGGAGCTGTTTTTT,TRBV3-1,TRBD2,many,TRBJ2-2
CAWKGAGGTYNEQFF,TGTGCCTGGAAGGGAGCGGGAGGGACATACAATGAGCAGTTCTTC,TRBV30,TRBD2,.,TRBJ2-1
CASSSGQGLTPGHNEQFF,TGTGCCAGCAGCTCAGGACAGGGACTTACCCCAGGCCACAATGAGCAGTTCTTC,TRBV5-6,TRBD1,once,TRBJ2-1
CASSASREAFF,TGTGCCAGCAGTGCCTCCCGGGAGGCTTTCTTT,TRBV25-1,.,.,TRBJ1-1
CASSVGQGVDSPLHF,TGTGCCAGCAGCGTAGGACAGGGTGTGGATTCACCCCTCCACTTT,TRBV9,TRBD1,.,TRBJ1-6
CASSLVVAGAGSYEQYF,TGCGCCAGCAGCTTGGTAGTAGCGGGAGCAGGTTCCTACGAGCAGTACTTC,TRBV5-1,TRBD2,.,TRBJ2-7
CASSPRDTEKLFF,TGTGCCAGCAGTCCCCGGGACACAGAAAAACTGTTTTTT,TRBV12-3/TRBV12-4,.,.,TRBJ1-4
CASSLDVGASNYGYTF,TGTGCCAGCAGTTTGGACGTGGGGGCCTCTAACTATGGCTACACCTTC,TRBV12-3/TRBV12-4,.,.,TRBJ1-2
CASSLCQPQHF,TGCGCCAGCAGCTTGTGTCAGCCCCAGCATTTT,TRBV5-1,.,.,TRBJ1-5
CASSYDRARRLHEQYF,TGTGCCAGCAGTTACGACCGGGCCCGACGACTCCACGAGCAGTACTTC,TRBV6-5,.,many,TRBJ2-7
CASSLVRELAGSDEQFF,TGTGCCAGCAGCTTAGTTAGGGAACTAGCGGGGTCGGATGAGCAGTTCTTC,TRBV7-2,TRBD2,.,TRBJ2-1
CSARDLLGGGYNEQFF,TGCAGTGCTAGAGATCTACTAGGCGGGGGTTACAATGAGCAGTTCTTC,TRBV20-1,TRBD2,.,TRBJ2-1
CASSDAGNEKLFF,TGTGCCAGCAGTGACGCCGGTAATGAAAAACTGTTTTTT,TRBV12-3/TRBV12-4,.,.,TRBJ1-4
CASSMTANTEAFF,TGTGCCAGCAGTATGACAGCTAACACTGAAGCTTTCTTT,TRBV12-3/TRBV12-4,.,few,TRBJ1-1
CATSSVSEAFF,TGTGCCACCAGCTCCGTTTCTGAAGCTTTCTTT,TRBV15,.,many,TRBJ1-1
CASSFGPSYEQYF,TGTGCCAGCAGCTTCGGGCCGTCCTACGAGCAGTACTTC,TRBV7-2,.,few,TRBJ2-7
CASRIQVSGELFF,TGTGCCAGCAGAATCCAGGTCTCCGGGGAGCTGTTTTTT,TRBV12-3/TRBV12-4,.,many,TRBJ2-2
CASSEYTGSSYEQYF,TGCGCCAGCAGTGAGTATACGGGAAGCTCCTACGAGCAGTACTTC,TRBV10-1,.,.,TRBJ2-7
CSVAGQPNTEAFF,TGCAGCGTCGCGGGACAGCCGAACACTGAAGCTTTCTTT,TRBV29-1,TRBD1,few,TRBJ1-1
CASSHGQLSYYNEQFF,TGCGCCAGCAGCCATGGACAGCTCTCCTACTACAATGAGCAGTTCTTC,TRBV4-1,.,many,TRBJ2-1
CASSPKLGSYNEQFF,TGTGCCAGCAGCCCTAAACTAGGGTCCTACAATGAGCAGTTCTTC,TRBV6-2/TRBV6-3,.,few,TRBJ2-1
CASTPFQFRMERSEAFF,TGTGCCAGCACCCCGTTTCAGTTCAGGATGGAGAGGAGTGAAGCTTTCTTT,TRBV28,.,many,TRBJ1-1
CSAVVDTQYF,TGCAGCGCGGTAGTAGATACGCAGTATTTT,TRBV29-1,.,many,TRBJ2-3
CASSPLAGGAYNEQFF,TGTGCCAGCTCACCACTAGCGGGGGGCGCCTACAATGAGCAGTTCTTC,TRBV18,TRBD2,many,TRBJ2-1
CASSHRSERSYEQYF,TGCGCCAGCAGCCACCGATCCGAGCGCTCCTACGAGCAGTACTTC,TRBV4-1,.,many,TRBJ2-7
CASGAWLSSYEQYF,TGTGCCAGCGGGGCGTGGCTGAGCTCCTACGAGCAGTACTTC,TRBV5-5,.,.,TRBJ2-7
CSARDLAGGAYNEQFF,TGCAGTGCTAGAGATTTGGCAGGGGGCGCGTACAATGAGCAGTTCTTC,TRBV20-1,TRBD1,many,TRBJ2-1
CASSFEGGATQYF,TGCGCCAGCAGCTTTGAGGGGGGGGCGACCCAGTACTTC,TRBV5-1,.,few,TRBJ2-5
CASSTGQGQETQYF,TGCGCCAGCAGCACTGGACAGGGGCAAGAGACCCAGTACTTC,TRBV5-1,TRBD1,few,TRBJ2-5